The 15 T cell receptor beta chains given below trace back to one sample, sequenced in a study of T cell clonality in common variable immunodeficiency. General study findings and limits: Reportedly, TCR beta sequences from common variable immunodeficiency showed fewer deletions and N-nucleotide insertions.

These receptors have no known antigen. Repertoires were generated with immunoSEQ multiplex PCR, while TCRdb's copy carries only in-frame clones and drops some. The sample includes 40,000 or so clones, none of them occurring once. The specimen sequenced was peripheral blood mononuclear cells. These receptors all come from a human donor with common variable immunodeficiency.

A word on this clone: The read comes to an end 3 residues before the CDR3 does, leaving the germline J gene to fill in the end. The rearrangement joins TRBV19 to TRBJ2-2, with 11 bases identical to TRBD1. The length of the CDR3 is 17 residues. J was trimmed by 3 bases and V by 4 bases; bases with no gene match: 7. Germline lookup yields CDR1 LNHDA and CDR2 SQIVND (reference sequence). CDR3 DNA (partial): TGTGCCAGTAGTAGGAGAGGACAGGGGGCTTACACCGGGGAG. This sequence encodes CASSRRGQGAYTGE. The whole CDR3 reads CASSRRGQGAYTGELFF.

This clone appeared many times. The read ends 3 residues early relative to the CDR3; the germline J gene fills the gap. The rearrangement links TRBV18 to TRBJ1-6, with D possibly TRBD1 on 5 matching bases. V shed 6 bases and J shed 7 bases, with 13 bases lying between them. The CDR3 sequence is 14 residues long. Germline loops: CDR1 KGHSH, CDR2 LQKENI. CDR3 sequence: CASSTTGPNSPLHF. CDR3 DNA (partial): TGTGCCAGCTCCACCACAGGACCCAATTCACCC.

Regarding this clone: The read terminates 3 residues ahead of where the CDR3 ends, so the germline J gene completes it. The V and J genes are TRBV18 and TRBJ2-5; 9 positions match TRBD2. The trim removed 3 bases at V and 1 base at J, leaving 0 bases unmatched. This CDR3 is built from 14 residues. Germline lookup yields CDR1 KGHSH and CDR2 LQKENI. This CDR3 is CASSPTSGQETQYF. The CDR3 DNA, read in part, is TGTGCCAGCTCACCGACTAGCGGCCAAGAGACC.

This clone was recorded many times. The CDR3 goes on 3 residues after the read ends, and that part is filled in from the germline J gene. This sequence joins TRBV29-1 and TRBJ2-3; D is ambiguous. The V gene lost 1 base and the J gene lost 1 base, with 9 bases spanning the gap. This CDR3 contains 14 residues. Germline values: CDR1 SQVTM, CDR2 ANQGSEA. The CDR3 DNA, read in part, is TGCAGCGTTGAAGTGGCGGAAGGCACAGATACG. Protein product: CSVEVAEGTDT. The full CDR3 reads CSVEVAEGTDTQYF.

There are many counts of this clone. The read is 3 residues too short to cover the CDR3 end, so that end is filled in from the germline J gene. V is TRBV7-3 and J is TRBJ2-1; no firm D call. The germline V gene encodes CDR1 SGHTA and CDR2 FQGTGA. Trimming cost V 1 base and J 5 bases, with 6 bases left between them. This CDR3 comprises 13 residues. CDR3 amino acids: CASSLSLDNEQFF. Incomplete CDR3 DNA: TGTGCCAGCAGCTTAAGTTTAGACAATGAG.

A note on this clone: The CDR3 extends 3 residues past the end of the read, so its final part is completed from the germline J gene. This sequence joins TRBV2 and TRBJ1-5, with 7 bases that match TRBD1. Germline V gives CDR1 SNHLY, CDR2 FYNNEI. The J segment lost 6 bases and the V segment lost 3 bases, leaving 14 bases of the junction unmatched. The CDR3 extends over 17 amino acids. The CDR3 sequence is CASSERESRGRIQPQHF. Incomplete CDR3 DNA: TGTGCCAGCAGTGAGAGGGAGAGCAGGGGGAGGATTCAGCCC.

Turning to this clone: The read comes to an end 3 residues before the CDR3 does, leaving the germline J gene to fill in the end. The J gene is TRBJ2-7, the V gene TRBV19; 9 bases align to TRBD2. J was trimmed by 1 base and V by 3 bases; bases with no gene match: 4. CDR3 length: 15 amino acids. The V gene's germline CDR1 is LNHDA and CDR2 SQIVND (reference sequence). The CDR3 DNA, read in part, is TGTGCCAGTAGTATTTGGCGGGGGGGTTCCTACGAG. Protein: CASSIWRGGSYE. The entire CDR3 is CASSIWRGGSYEQYF.

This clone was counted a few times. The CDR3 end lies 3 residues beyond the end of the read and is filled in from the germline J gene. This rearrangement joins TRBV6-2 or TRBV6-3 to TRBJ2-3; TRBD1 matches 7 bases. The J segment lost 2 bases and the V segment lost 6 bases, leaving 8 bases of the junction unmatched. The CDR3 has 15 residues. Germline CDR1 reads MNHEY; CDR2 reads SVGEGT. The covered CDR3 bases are TGTGCCAGCAGGGTTCGGACAGGCGACACAGATACG. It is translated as CASRVRTGDTDT. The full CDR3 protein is CASRVRTGDTDTQYF.

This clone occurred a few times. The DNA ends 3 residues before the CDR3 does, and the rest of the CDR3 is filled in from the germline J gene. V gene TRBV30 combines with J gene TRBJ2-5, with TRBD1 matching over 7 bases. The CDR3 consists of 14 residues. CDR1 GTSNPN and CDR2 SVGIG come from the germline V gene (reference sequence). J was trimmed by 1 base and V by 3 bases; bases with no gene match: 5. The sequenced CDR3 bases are TGTGCCTGGAGCTCCGGACAGGTCCAAGAGACC. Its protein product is CAWSSGQVQET. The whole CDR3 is CAWSSGQVQETQYF.

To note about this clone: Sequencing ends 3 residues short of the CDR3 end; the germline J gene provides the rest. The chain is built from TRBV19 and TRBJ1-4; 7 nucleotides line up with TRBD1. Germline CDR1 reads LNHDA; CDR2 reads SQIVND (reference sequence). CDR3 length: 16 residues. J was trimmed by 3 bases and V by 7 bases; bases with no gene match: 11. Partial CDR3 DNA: TGTGCCAGTACCCCAAAAGGGGGCTTGGCTAATGAAAAA. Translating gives CASTPKGGLANEK. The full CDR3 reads CASTPKGGLANEKLFF.

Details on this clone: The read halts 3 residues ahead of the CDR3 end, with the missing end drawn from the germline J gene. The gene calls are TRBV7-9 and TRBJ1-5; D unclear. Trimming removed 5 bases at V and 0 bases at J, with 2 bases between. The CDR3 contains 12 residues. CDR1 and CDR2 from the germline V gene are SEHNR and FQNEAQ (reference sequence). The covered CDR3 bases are TGTGCCAGCAGCCTTAGCAATCAGCCC. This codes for CASSLSNQP. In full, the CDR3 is CASSLSNQPQHF.

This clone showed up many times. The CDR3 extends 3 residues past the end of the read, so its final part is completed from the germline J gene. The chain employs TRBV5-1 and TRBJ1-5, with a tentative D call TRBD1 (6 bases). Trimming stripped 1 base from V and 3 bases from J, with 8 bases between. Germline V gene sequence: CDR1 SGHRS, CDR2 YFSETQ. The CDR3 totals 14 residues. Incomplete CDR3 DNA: TGCGCCAGCAGCTTGTCAGGGGTCAATCAGCCC. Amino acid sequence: CASSLSGVNQP. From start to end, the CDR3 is CASSLSGVNQPQHF.

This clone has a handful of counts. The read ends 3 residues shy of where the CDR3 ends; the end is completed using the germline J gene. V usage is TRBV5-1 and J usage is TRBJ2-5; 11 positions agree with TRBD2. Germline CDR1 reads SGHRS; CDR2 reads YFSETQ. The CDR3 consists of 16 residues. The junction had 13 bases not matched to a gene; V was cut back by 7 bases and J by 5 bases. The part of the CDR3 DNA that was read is TGCGCCAGCTCCCGGTCAATAGCGGGGGGGCCGGAGACC. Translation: CASSRSIAGGPET. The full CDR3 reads CASSRSIAGGPETQYF.

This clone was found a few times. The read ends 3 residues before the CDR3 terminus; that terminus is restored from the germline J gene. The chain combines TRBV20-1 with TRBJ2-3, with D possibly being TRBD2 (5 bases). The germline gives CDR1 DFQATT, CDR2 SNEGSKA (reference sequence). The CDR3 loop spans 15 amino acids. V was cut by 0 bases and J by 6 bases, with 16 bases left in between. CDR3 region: CSARDHRLATDTQYF. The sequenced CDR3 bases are TGCAGTGCTAGAGATCACCGGCTAGCAACGGATACG.

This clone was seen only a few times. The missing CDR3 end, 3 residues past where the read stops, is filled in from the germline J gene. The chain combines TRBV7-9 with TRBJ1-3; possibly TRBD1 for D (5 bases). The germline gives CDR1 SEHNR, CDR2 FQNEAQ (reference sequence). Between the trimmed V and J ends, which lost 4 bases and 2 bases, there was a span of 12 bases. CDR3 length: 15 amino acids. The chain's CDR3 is CASSSSGGAGNTIYF. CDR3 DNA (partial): TGTGCCAGCAGCTCCTCTGGGGGGGCTGGAAACACC.